This note documents a single T cell receptor (beta chain) sequence. Its matching antigen is unknown. This sample was taken from a study of T-cell reconstitution after alpha-beta-depleted transplantation in children. Library preparation (for TCRbeta) was performed with unique molecular identifiers. Via MiXCR, TCRdb re-called the PCR reads, giving one row per CDR3 protein. The data show about 980,000 distinct CDR3 sequences, with roughly 29% seen just once and roughly 27% held by the top ten. Notes on the study in general: Elevated TCRbeta diversity at day 60 was traced, in some patients, to surviving recipient T cells and thymic progenitors. From newly produced T cells came most of the T-cell counts and diversity one year after transplant. Several hundred graft clones that had expanded were reportedly the source of alpha-beta T cells about two months after transplant.

The TCR was taken from a boy in the first two years of life who had a stem cell transplant for SCID, so the T cells may come from the graft donor. The specimen comprised PBMCs, mostly from graft donor cells, sampled 360 days after TCRalphabeta/CD19-depleted stem cell transplant.

This CDR3 reads CASSSGAGGLYEQYF. CDR3 DNA: TGTGCCAGCAGTAGCGGGGCGGGGGGGCTCTACGAGCAGTACTTC. This chain connects TRBV6-1 to TRBJ2-7, with 9 positions matching TRBD2. The CDR3 is made up of 15 amino acids. The germline V gene has CDR1 MNHNS and CDR2 SASEGT. With 5 bases clipped from V and 3 bases from J, the junction kept 8 bases outside the gene matches.